Listed below are T cell receptor beta chains from one sample, sequenced in a study of T cell responses to AZD1222 COVID-19 vaccine. Assay: immunoSEQ multiplex PCR; the TCRdb copy retains only in-frame clones and omits some. The profile covers under 100,000 clones, with 85% to 95% appearing a single time and over 4.5% taken by the ten largest. Specimen: peripheral blood, collected on day 0 of AZD1222 vaccination. These receptors were taken from an adult in good health. Each CDR3 is given with its conserved first and last residue. A D gene is named only where the DNA matches it firmly. Rows may omit the clone size; those that give it use once, few, many or a size class.

d_call	cdr3_length	clone_size	v_call	j_call	cdr3_nt	cdr3_aa
.	16	.	TRBV28	TRBJ2-2	TGTGCCAGCAGGCGGGGTCGAGGGACGAACACCGGGGAGCTGTTTTTT	CASRRGRGTNTGELFF
.	14	.	TRBV13	TRBJ2-7	TGTGCCAGCAGCTTAGGACAGCTTTCCTACGAGCAGTACTTC	CASSLGQLSYEQYF
TRBD1	14	few	TRBV28	TRBJ2-7	TGTGCCAGCACCGTGACAGGGTATTCAGACGAGCAGTACTTC	CASTVTGYSDEQYF
.	12	.	TRBV24-1	TRBJ2-7	TGTGCCACCAGTGATTCAAGGTACGAGCAGTACTTC	CATSDSRYEQYF
.	15	.	TRBV5-1	TRBJ1-4	TGCGCCAGCAGCTCCTCGACAGGCTCAGGTGAAAAACTGTTTTTT	CASSSSTGSGEKLFF
.	17	.	TRBV6-2/TRBV6-3	TRBJ2-3	TGTGCCAGCAGTTACTCGAGACTCCAGCGGGGCACAGATACGCAGTATTTT	CASSYSRLQRGTDTQYF
.	15	.	TRBV4-1	TRBJ2-7	TGCGCCAGCAGCCCCCGTTCGTTTGGAGGTGACGAGCAGTACTTC	CASSPRSFGGDEQYF
.	15	.	TRBV9	TRBJ1-1	TGTGCCAGCAGCGCCCTAGCAGGGAAGAACACTGAAGCTTTCTTT	CASSALAGKNTEAFF
.	17	.	TRBV3-1/TRBV3-2	TRBJ2-3	TGTGCCAGCAGCCCCCTGCTGGCGATTGGGCGCACAGATACGCAGTATTTT	CASSPLLAIGRTDTQYF
TRBD1	20	.	TRBV3-1/TRBV3-2	TRBJ1-1	TGTGCCAGCAGCCAAGATCGAAGGGGACAGACTGTAGGTGGTTCCACTGAAGCTTTCTTT	CASSQDRRGQTVGGSTEAFF